This is a list of T cell receptor beta chains from one sample in a study of high-grade serous ovarian cancer treatment subgroups. TCRdb's table, derived via immunoSEQ multiplex PCR, lists solely in-frame clones and lacks some. The sample yields several thousand clones, less than 70% seen once. Sequencing used tumor tissue. These receptors originate from a human donor with high-grade serous ovarian cancer. The CDR3 runs from the conserved cysteine through the conserved F or W. Fields, in order: clone size, D gene, V gene, J gene, CDR3 length, CDR3 protein, CDR3 DNA. D genes are given only for firm matches. The listing skips clone size in some rows; elsewhere it reads once, few, many or a size class.

clone size: NA
D gene: TRBD2
V gene: TRBV10-2
J gene: TRBJ2-1
CDR3 length: 14
CDR3 protein: CASSDLVGGNEQFF
CDR3 DNA: TGCGCCAGCAGTGACCTCGTGGGGGGGAATGAGCAGTTCTTC

clone size: NA
D gene: TRBD1
V gene: TRBV7-2
J gene: TRBJ2-1
CDR3 length: 14
CDR3 protein: CASSSRDRGNEQFF
CDR3 DNA: TGTGCCAGCAGCTCCCGGGACAGGGGGAATGAGCAGTTCTTC

clone size: NA
D gene: TRBD1
V gene: TRBV27
J gene: TRBJ1-2
CDR3 length: 14
CDR3 protein: CASSPRQGAYGYTF
CDR3 DNA: TGTGCCAGCAGTCCCCGACAGGGGGCCTATGGCTACACCTTC

clone size: NA
D gene: NA
V gene: TRBV2
J gene: TRBJ1-5
CDR3 length: 13
CDR3 protein: CASSLRDGVPQHF
CDR3 DNA: TGTGCCAGCAGCCTCAGGGACGGGGTGCCCCAGCATTTT

clone size: few
D gene: NA
V gene: TRBV5-1
J gene: TRBJ1-2
CDR3 length: 15
CDR3 protein: CASTPSQGGNYGYTF
CDR3 DNA: TGCGCCAGCACCCCCTCACAGGGCGGCAACTATGGCTACACCTTC

clone size: NA
D gene: TRBD2
V gene: TRBV5-1
J gene: TRBJ2-1
CDR3 length: 17
CDR3 protein: CASSAAITSGSYNEQFF
CDR3 DNA: TGCGCCAGCAGCGCCGCTATTACTAGCGGGTCCTACAATGAGCAGTTCTTC

clone size: NA
D gene: TRBD2
V gene: TRBV4-3
J gene: TRBJ2-3
CDR3 length: 16
CDR3 protein: CASSQGLSGGEDTQYF
CDR3 DNA: TGCGCCAGCAGCCAAGGACTTAGCGGGGGGGAGGATACGCAGTATTTT

clone size: NA
D gene: TRBD1
V gene: TRBV4-3
J gene: TRBJ1-4
CDR3 length: 16
CDR3 protein: CASSQATGTGTEKLFF
CDR3 DNA: TGCGCCAGCAGCCAGGCCACCGGGACAGGGACTGAAAAACTGTTTTTT

clone size: NA
D gene: NA
V gene: TRBV4-1
J gene: TRBJ2-1
CDR3 length: 14
CDR3 protein: CASSQRNSLGEQFF
CDR3 DNA: TGCGCCAGCAGCCAACGAAACTCCTTAGGTGAGCAGTTCTTC

clone size: NA
D gene: NA
V gene: TRBV10-2
J gene: TRBJ1-5
CDR3 length: 14
CDR3 protein: CASSNSRSGQPQHF
CDR3 DNA: TGCGCCAGCAGTAATTCCCGGAGTGGTCAGCCCCAGCATTTT

clone size: once
D gene: NA
V gene: TRBV2
J gene: TRBJ1-6
CDR3 length: 16
CDR3 protein: CASSDSGGTANSPLHF
CDR3 DNA: TGTGCCAGCAGTGATTCGGGGGGCACAGCTAATTCACCCCTCCACTTT

clone size: once
D gene: NA
V gene: TRBV11-1
J gene: TRBJ1-1
CDR3 length: 13
CDR3 protein: CASTLLPNTEAFF
CDR3 DNA: TGTGCCAGCACCTTGCTCCCGAACACTGAAGCTTTCTTT

clone size: once
D gene: TRBD1
V gene: TRBV28
J gene: TRBJ2-7
CDR3 length: 13
CDR3 protein: CASRRGGIYEQYF
CDR3 DNA: TGTGCCAGTAGGCGAGGGGGCATATACGAGCAGTACTTC

clone size: NA
D gene: TRBD1
V gene: TRBV19
J gene: TRBJ2-1
CDR3 length: 13
CDR3 protein: CASTTGDRNEQFF
CDR3 DNA: TGTGCCAGTACTACAGGGGACCGCAATGAGCAGTTCTTC

clone size: NA
D gene: NA
V gene: TRBV27
J gene: TRBJ1-6
CDR3 length: 13
CDR3 protein: CASTISYNSPLHF
CDR3 DNA: TGTGCCAGCACGATCTCCTATAATTCACCCCTCCACTTT

clone size: NA
D gene: TRBD1
V gene: TRBV10-3
J gene: TRBJ1-1
CDR3 length: 15
CDR3 protein: CAISDVGQLNTEAFF
CDR3 DNA: TGTGCCATCAGTGATGTGGGACAGCTGAACACTGAAGCTTTCTTT

clone size: NA
D gene: NA
V gene: TRBV5-1
J gene: TRBJ2-4
CDR3 length: 14
CDR3 protein: CASSLGATEDIQYF
CDR3 DNA: TGCGCCAGCAGCTTGGGAGCTACGGAGGACATTCAGTACTTC

clone size: NA
D gene: NA
V gene: TRBV2
J gene: TRBJ1-1
CDR3 length: 12
CDR3 protein: CASSAQNTEAFF
CDR3 DNA: TGTGCCAGCTCGGCCCAGAACACTGAAGCTTTCTTT

clone size: few
D gene: NA
V gene: TRBV18
J gene: TRBJ1-5
CDR3 length: 11
CDR3 protein: CASSPGQPQHF
CDR3 DNA: TGTGCCAGCTCACCGGGCCAGCCCCAGCATTTT

clone size: once
D gene: NA
V gene: TRBV4-2
J gene: TRBJ1-2
CDR3 length: 16
CDR3 protein: CASSFNPEGTLYGYTF
CDR3 DNA: TGTGCCAGCAGCTTTAACCCGGAAGGGACCCTCTATGGCTACACCTTC

clone size: large
D gene: TRBD1
V gene: TRBV7-9
J gene: TRBJ1-2
CDR3 length: 14
CDR3 protein: CASSLGQGGYGYTF
CDR3 DNA: TGTGCCAGCAGCTTAGGACAGGGCGGCTATGGCTACACCTTC

clone size: NA
D gene: NA
V gene: TRBV6-5
J gene: TRBJ2-7
CDR3 length: 14
CDR3 protein: CASRTTRPPYEQYF
CDR3 DNA: TGTGCCAGCAGGACGACTCGCCCTCCCTACGAGCAGTACTTC

clone size: NA
D gene: NA
V gene: TRBV5-1
J gene: TRBJ1-2
CDR3 length: 13
CDR3 protein: CASSLGRAYGYTF
CDR3 DNA: TGCGCCAGCAGCTTGGGAAGGGCCTATGGCTACACCTTC

clone size: NA
D gene: TRBD2
V gene: TRBV15
J gene: TRBJ2-5
CDR3 length: 17
CDR3 protein: CATSGGLAGGPRETQYF
CDR3 DNA: TGTGCCACCAGCGGGGGACTAGCGGGGGGCCCGCGTGAGACCCAGTACTTC

clone size: NA
D gene: NA
V gene: TRBV15
J gene: TRBJ1-3
CDR3 length: 16
CDR3 protein: CATSRDKTDSGNTIYF
CDR3 DNA: TGTGCCACCAGCAGAGATAAGACAGATTCTGGAAACACCATATATTTT

clone size: few
D gene: NA
V gene: TRBV2
J gene: TRBJ2-7
CDR3 length: 12
CDR3 protein: CASSGQSEEQYF
CDR3 DNA: TGTGCCAGCAGTGGGCAGTCGGAGGAGCAGTACTTC

clone size: NA
D gene: NA
V gene: TRBV7-2
J gene: TRBJ1-3
CDR3 length: 14
CDR3 protein: CASSGSLSGNTIYF
CDR3 DNA: TGTGCCAGCAGCGGTTCCCTCTCTGGAAACACCATATATTTT

clone size: few
D gene: NA
V gene: TRBV2
J gene: TRBJ1-1
CDR3 length: 14
CDR3 protein: CATRGQNMNTEAFF
CDR3 DNA: TGTGCCACACGGGGGCAGAACATGAACACTGAAGCTTTCTTT

clone size: NA
D gene: NA
V gene: TRBV6-4
J gene: TRBJ1-2
CDR3 length: 16
CDR3 protein: CASSGSPDSPAGGYTF
CDR3 DNA: TGTGCCAGCAGTGGTTCCCCGGACTCCCCCGCGGGGGGCTACACCTTC

clone size: NA
D gene: NA
V gene: TRBV28
J gene: TRBJ1-1
CDR3 length: 14
CDR3 protein: CASSLEGGVAEAFF
CDR3 DNA: TGTGCCAGCAGTTTAGAGGGGGGAGTCGCTGAAGCTTTCTTT

clone size: NA
D gene: TRBD1
V gene: TRBV18
J gene: TRBJ2-1
CDR3 length: 14
CDR3 protein: CASSPSRGHNEQFF
CDR3 DNA: TGTGCCAGCTCACCATCGAGGGGGCACAATGAGCAGTTCTTC

clone size: NA
D gene: NA
V gene: TRBV6-5
J gene: TRBJ1-2
CDR3 length: 13
CDR3 protein: CASHGSFAYGYTF
CDR3 DNA: TGTGCCAGCCATGGAAGTTTCGCCTATGGCTACACCTTC

clone size: NA
D gene: NA
V gene: TRBV27
J gene: TRBJ2-7
CDR3 length: 12
CDR3 protein: CATADSSYEQYF
CDR3 DNA: TGTGCCACCGCGGACAGCTCCTACGAGCAGTACTTC

clone size: NA
D gene: TRBD1
V gene: TRBV19
J gene: TRBJ1-2
CDR3 length: 15
CDR3 protein: CASSYLRDSFYGYTF
CDR3 DNA: TGTGCCAGTAGCTATCTCCGGGACAGCTTCTATGGCTACACCTTC

clone size: NA
D gene: NA
V gene: TRBV6-1
J gene: TRBJ1-3
CDR3 length: 13
CDR3 protein: CASSAQPGNTIYF
CDR3 DNA: TGTGCCAGCAGTGCCCAGCCGGGAAACACCATATATTTT

clone size: NA
D gene: NA
V gene: TRBV4-1
J gene: TRBJ1-6
CDR3 length: 22
CDR3 protein: CASSQDLYPTARGNDSNSPLHF
CDR3 DNA: TGCGCCAGCAGCCAAGATCTCTACCCGACAGCGCGAGGAAATGATTCCAATTCACCCCTCCACTTT

clone size: NA
D gene: TRBD2
V gene: TRBV7-2
J gene: TRBJ2-3
CDR3 length: 15
CDR3 protein: CASSPTGGAPDTQYF
CDR3 DNA: TGTGCCAGCAGCCCGACCGGGGGGGCCCCAGATACGCAGTATTTT

clone size: NA
D gene: NA
V gene: TRBV4-3
J gene: TRBJ2-5
CDR3 length: 15
CDR3 protein: CASSQTLGTGETQYF
CDR3 DNA: TGCGCCAGCAGCCAAACCCTAGGAACAGGGGAGACCCAGTACTTC

clone size: NA
D gene: NA
V gene: TRBV6-6
J gene: TRBJ2-3
CDR3 length: 11
CDR3 protein: CASLLGDTQYF
CDR3 DNA: TGTGCCAGCCTCCTGGGGGATACGCAGTATTTT

clone size: once
D gene: NA
V gene: TRBV4-3
J gene: TRBJ2-1
CDR3 length: 16
CDR3 protein: CASSQDPIGSYNEQFF
CDR3 DNA: TGCGCCAGCAGCCAAGATCCCATCGGGTCATACAATGAGCAGTTCTTC

clone size: once
D gene: NA
V gene: TRBV5-6
J gene: TRBJ2-5
CDR3 length: 13
CDR3 protein: CASSPRASETQYF
CDR3 DNA: TGTGCCAGCAGCCCCCGGGCCTCAGAGACCCAGTACTTC

clone size: NA
D gene: NA
V gene: TRBV5-1
J gene: TRBJ1-1
CDR3 length: 13
CDR3 protein: CASSLDMNTEAFF
CDR3 DNA: TGCGCCAGCAGCTTAGACATGAACACTGAAGCTTTCTTT

clone size: NA
D gene: TRBD1
V gene: TRBV5-4
J gene: TRBJ1-2
CDR3 length: 13
CDR3 protein: CAGSQDRGYGYTF
CDR3 DNA: TGTGCCGGCAGCCAGGACAGGGGCTATGGCTACACCTTC

clone size: once
D gene: TRBD1
V gene: TRBV29-1
J gene: TRBJ2-1
CDR3 length: 13
CDR3 protein: CSPGTGRNNEQFF
CDR3 DNA: TGCAGCCCGGGGACAGGGCGAAACAATGAGCAGTTCTTC

clone size: NA
D gene: NA
V gene: TRBV5-1
J gene: TRBJ2-2
CDR3 length: 12
CDR3 protein: CASSFSGGELFF
CDR3 DNA: TGCGCCAGCAGCTTTTCGGGCGGGGAGCTGTTTTTT

clone size: NA
D gene: TRBD1
V gene: TRBV29-1
J gene: TRBJ1-1
CDR3 length: 14
CDR3 protein: CSVVEGAENTEAFF
CDR3 DNA: TGCAGCGTTGTCGAGGGGGCAGAGAACACTGAAGCTTTCTTT

clone size: NA
D gene: NA
V gene: TRBV11-2
J gene: TRBJ1-1
CDR3 length: 12
CDR3 protein: CASSLGPGGAFF
CDR3 DNA: TGTGCCAGCAGCTTAGGGCCGGGGGGTGCTTTCTTT

clone size: NA
D gene: NA
V gene: TRBV11-2
J gene: TRBJ1-6
CDR3 length: 15
CDR3 protein: CASSPGGRNNSPLHF
CDR3 DNA: TGTGCCAGCAGCCCCGGGGGACGGAATAATTCACCCCTCCACTTT

clone size: few
D gene: NA
V gene: TRBV10-1
J gene: TRBJ1-1
CDR3 length: 13
CDR3 protein: CASLPPWGTEAFF
CDR3 DNA: TGCGCCAGCCTACCCCCTTGGGGCACTGAAGCTTTCTTT

clone size: NA
D gene: NA
V gene: TRBV28
J gene: TRBJ1-6
CDR3 length: 12
CDR3 protein: CASRVRHSPLHF
CDR3 DNA: TGTGCCAGCAGAGTTAGGCATTCACCCCTCCACTTT

clone size: once
D gene: NA
V gene: TRBV4-2
J gene: TRBJ1-3
CDR3 length: 13
CDR3 protein: CASSQEMRNTIYF
CDR3 DNA: TGTGCCAGCAGCCAAGAAATGAGAAACACCATATATTTT

clone size: medium-sized
D gene: TRBD2
V gene: TRBV13
J gene: TRBJ2-7
CDR3 length: 14
CDR3 protein: CASSLGLAEGEQYF
CDR3 DNA: TGTGCCAGCAGCTTAGGACTAGCGGAGGGCGAGCAGTACTTC

clone size: NA
D gene: NA
V gene: TRBV11-2
J gene: TRBJ1-1
CDR3 length: 14
CDR3 protein: CASSLGVALTEAFF
CDR3 DNA: TGTGCCAGCAGCTTAGGGGTTGCCCTGACTGAAGCTTTCTTT

clone size: NA
D gene: TRBD2
V gene: TRBV19
J gene: TRBJ2-3
CDR3 length: 15
CDR3 protein: CASSSPGGITDTQYF
CDR3 DNA: TGTGCCAGTAGTAGCCCCGGGGGGATTACAGATACGCAGTATTTT

clone size: NA
D gene: NA
V gene: TRBV20-1
J gene: TRBJ1-1
CDR3 length: 11
CDR3 protein: CSASDRQGAFF
CDR3 DNA: TGCAGTGCTAGTGACCGGCAGGGAGCTTTCTTT

clone size: NA
D gene: TRBD1
V gene: TRBV18
J gene: TRBJ2-7
CDR3 length: 13
CDR3 protein: CASSLTGVDEQYF
CDR3 DNA: TGTGCCAGCTCACTTACAGGGGTGGACGAGCAGTACTTC

clone size: once
D gene: TRBD1
V gene: TRBV7-2
J gene: TRBJ1-2
CDR3 length: 13
CDR3 protein: CASSYGQGGGYTF
CDR3 DNA: TGTGCCAGCAGCTATGGACAGGGAGGAGGCTACACCTTC

clone size: NA
D gene: NA
V gene: TRBV9
J gene: TRBJ1-1
CDR3 length: 15
CDR3 protein: CASSAPDGMNTEAFF
CDR3 DNA: TGTGCCAGCAGCGCTCCGGACGGAATGAACACTGAAGCTTTCTTT

clone size: large
D gene: NA
V gene: TRBV13
J gene: TRBJ1-1
CDR3 length: 15
CDR3 protein: CASSSPGAPNTEAFF
CDR3 DNA: TGTGCCAGCAGCTCCCCGGGAGCCCCGAACACTGAAGCTTTCTTT